The 8 T cell receptor beta chains given below trace back to one sample, sequenced in a study of post-analysis software for immune sequencing data. No antigen has been identified for these receptors. Findings and limits, study-wide: Several TRBV segments (TRBV5-6, TRBV5-1 and TRBV20-1 among them) occurred more frequently in patients than in controls.

Included in the TCR beta cDNA libraries were unique molecular identifiers. TCRdb recomputed calls from the PCR reads with MiXCR, one row per CDR3 protein. The sample yields 350,000 to 500,000 distinct CDR3 sequences, roughly 38% seen once. Sequencing was done on a sample of blood. The receptors originated from a girl aged 2-9 years with multiple sclerosis.

The chain couples TRBV12-3 or TRBV12-4 to TRBJ2-3, with 7 bases aligning to TRBD1. The CDR3 consists of 15 residues. Trimming cost V 5 bases and J 2 bases; bases outside gene matches: 7. The CDR3 is CASSRQGFATDTQYF. CDR3 sequence (DNA): TGTGCCAGCAGTCGACAGGGCTTTGCCACAGATACGCAGTATTTT.

This clonotype was recorded a few times. The chain combines TRBV9 with TRBJ2-1, with 11 bases that match TRBD2. The CDR3 is 15 residues long. From germline, CDR1 is SGDLS and CDR2 YYNGEE. V shed 5 bases and J 9 bases; nucleotides not matched to a gene: 10. The CDR3 DNA follows: TGTGCCAGCAGTCAATTAGCGGGGGGGCTTGGTGAGCAGTTCTTC. Protein product: CASSQLAGGLGEQFF. The full variable domain, with the rest looked up from reference TRBV9 and TRBJ2-1, is DSGVTQTPKHLITATGQRVTLRCSPRSGDLSVYWYQQSLDQGLQFLIQYYNGEERAKGNILERFSAQQFPDLHSELNLSSLELGDSALYFCASSQLAGGLGEQFFGPGTRLTVL.

V usage is TRBV18 and J usage is TRBJ1-5, with TRBD1 identical over 7 bases. Germline CDR1 reads KGHSH; CDR2 reads LQKENI. Unmatched junction bases numbered 9, after V lost 2 bases and J lost 2 bases. CDR3 length: 17 amino acids. The CDR3 DNA reads TGTGCCAGCTCACCATCAGGGGGATCGGGCGGCAATCAGCCCCAGCATTTT. Encoded protein: CASSPSGGSGGNQPQHF.

The chain employs TRBV10-3 and TRBJ1-5; 8 bases are shared with TRBD1. This CDR3 comprises 14 residues. Trimming removed 10 bases from V and 5 bases from J; junction bases left unmatched: 10. Germline values: CDR1 ENHRY, CDR2 SYGVKD. The CDR3 DNA is TGTGCCACTTCGGACAGGGCTAAGGATCAGCCCCAGCATTTT. Translating it yields CATSDRAKDQPQHF.

This clonotype was detected only a few times. The chain combines TRBV27 with TRBJ2-3, with D tentatively TRBD2 (6 bases). V shed 2 bases and J shed 4 bases, with 16 bases lying between them. The CDR3 is 16 amino acids. From germline, CDR1 is MNHEY and CDR2 SMNVEV (reference sequence). The CDR3 here is CASSLGMGGPPDTQYF. CDR3 DNA: TGTGCCAGCAGTTTAGGGATGGGAGGCCCCCCAGATACGCAGTATTTT.

The chain joins TRBV9 to TRBJ1-2, with D unresolved. Trimming stripped 0 bases from V and 1 base from J, with 13 bases between. Looked up from germline, CDR1 is SGDLS and CDR2 is YYNGEE. This CDR3 has 16 amino acids. In DNA form, the CDR3 reads TGTGCCAGCAGCGTAGAAATAGGGTCGGGTAACTATGGCTACACCTTC. Its protein product is CASSVEIGSGNYGYTF.

This clonotype was seen only a few times. This chain joins TRBV5-1 and TRBJ2-5; D might be TRBD1 (6 bases). V was cut by 2 bases and J by 1 base, with 15 bases left in between. This CDR3 comprises 16 residues. Germline assignment: CDR1 SGHRS and CDR2 YFSETQ. CDR3 in DNA: TGCGCCAGCAGCTTCTCCGGGGACACACCCCAAGAGACCCAGTACTTC. Translating gives CASSFSGDTPQETQYF.

The J gene is TRBJ1-2, the V gene TRBV12-3 or TRBV12-4; unclear D gene. The CDR3 loop spans 12 amino acids. V dropped 3 bases and J dropped 1 base, with 3 bases sitting between them. CDR3 protein: CASSLHNYGYTF. In nucleotides, the CDR3 is TGTGCCAGCAGTTTGCATAACTATGGCTACACCTTC.